Listed here are 32 T cell receptor beta chains from one sample, sequenced in a study of blood T cell repertoires in COVID-19. The data were produced by immunoSEQ multiplex PCR, yet TCRdb's version contains in-frame clones alone and is incomplete. The data show roughly 85,000 clones, with 60% to 80% seen just once and 9.5% to 10% held by the top ten. What was sequenced was peripheral blood. Receptors were obtained from a human donor in a cohort sampled during active COVID-19.

The rearrangement uses TRBV5-1 and TRBJ1-6; D possibly corresponds to TRBD1 (5 bases). CDR3 length: 16 residues. V lost 6 bases and J lost 0, with 13 bases in between. Germline values: CDR1 SGHRS, CDR2 YFSETQ. CDR3 in DNA: TGCGCCAGCAAGAAGACAGAGAGCTCCTATAATTCACCCCTCCACTTT. Translating gives CASKKTESSYNSPLHF.

The chain combines TRBV24-1 with TRBJ1-2; no clear D gene. Trimming shortened V by 11 bases and J by 9 bases, and 24 bases separated the two germline ends. The CDR3 totals 14 residues. Looked up from germline, CDR1 is KGHDR and CDR2 is SFDVKD. The CDR3, as DNA: TGTGCCATCATAGCGAAATGGGAGCCGATTAGCTACACCTTC. This encodes CAIIAKWEPISYTF.

This clone came up a few times. The chain has TRBV5-4 and TRBJ1-2; the D gene is possibly TRBD1 (6 bases). Germline V gene lookup returns CDR1 SGHNT and CDR2 YYREEE (reference sequence). V was shortened by 4 bases and J by 2 bases, with 15 bases between the two germline ends. The CDR3 loop spans 15 amino acids. The CDR3 bases are TGTGCCAGCAGCCCCGGTGGGGGCCTCAACTATGGCTACACCTTC. This translates into CASSPGGGLNYGYTF.

The V gene is TRBV6-2 or TRBV6-3, the J gene TRBJ2-7, with D perhaps TRBD2 (6 bases). The CDR3 length is 16 residues. Germline assignment: CDR1 MNHEY and CDR2 SVGEGT. V lost 5 bases to trimming and J lost 3 bases, with 20 bases between them. This chain's CDR3 is CASSPTPGAIFYEQYF. CDR3 nucleotides: TGTGCCAGCAGTCCCACACCGGGAGCGATATTCTACGAGCAGTACTTC.

This chain joins TRBV5-6 and TRBJ2-3; D might be TRBD1 (6 bases). CDR3 length: 14 residues. The V end was cut by 3 bases, the J end by 2 bases, with 10 bases between. Looked up from germline, CDR1 is SGHDT and CDR2 is YYEEEE. The CDR3 DNA is TGTGCCAGCAGCTCAGGACAGACCACAGATACGCAGTATTTT. Translating it yields CASSSGQTTDTQYF.

The chain couples TRBV6-5 to TRBJ2-7, with TRBD1 identical over 9 bases. CDR1 and CDR2 from the germline V gene are MNHEY and SVGAGI. This CDR3 is built from 14 residues. Trimming at V came to 6 bases and at J to 8 bases, leaving 11 bases not matched to a gene. CDR3 residues: CASSRRDRDQKQYF. Here the CDR3 DNA reads TGTGCCAGCAGCCGCCGGGACAGGGATCAAAAGCAGTACTTC.

The rearrangement links TRBV7-2 to TRBJ2-3; unclear D gene. The germline V and J ends were trimmed by 4 bases and 5 bases, with 13 bases remaining between them. CDR3 length equals 14 residues. Germline loops: CDR1 SGHTA, CDR2 FQGNSA. In nucleotides, the CDR3 is TGTGCCAGCAGCTCCACATTCTCTGGAGATACGCAGTATTTT. This sequence encodes CASSSTFSGDTQYF.

This rearrangement joins TRBV14 to TRBJ1-6, with D maybe TRBD1 (6 bases). The V end was cut by 3 bases, the J end by 4 bases, with 10 bases between. CDR1 is SGHDN and CDR2 is FVKESK in the germline V gene. The CDR3 length is 15 residues. CDR3 nucleotide sequence: TGTGCCAGCAGCCACGGACAGACTTATAATTCACCCCTCCACTTT. Translation: CASSHGQTYNSPLHF.

The rearrangement links TRBV7-2 to TRBJ2-7, with D maybe TRBD2 (6 bases). This CDR3 is built from 15 residues. The germline V and J ends were trimmed by 5 bases and 7 bases, with 21 bases remaining between them. CDR1 and CDR2 from the germline V gene are SGHTA and FQGNSA. CDR3 sequence: CASSAALAMAGEQYF. DNA of the CDR3: TGTGCCAGCAGCGCCGCGCTAGCGATGGCTGGGGAGCAGTACTTC.

This chain connects TRBV18 to TRBJ2-1; 14 bases agree with TRBD2. The CDR3 is 15 residues long. Germline V gene lookup returns CDR1 KGHSH and CDR2 LQKENI. The V segment lost 6 bases and the J segment 4 bases; nucleotides outside the gene matches: 2. In nucleotides, the CDR3 is TGTGCCAGCTCCGGGACTAGCGGGGGATACAATGAGCAGTTCTTC. Translating it yields CASSGTSGGYNEQFF.

The rearrangement joins TRBV7-6 to TRBJ2-7; possible D gene TRBD2, 7 bases. The CDR3 sequence is 15 residues long. Per germline, CDR1 SGHVS and CDR2 FNYEAQ. V was shortened by 5 bases and J by 2 bases, with 16 bases between the two germline ends. CDR3: CASSRGGASPYEQYF. The CDR3 DNA reads TGTGCCAGCAGCAGGGGGGGGGCCTCCCCCTACGAGCAGTACTTC.

The rearrangement links TRBV27 to TRBJ1-6, with 9 bases matching TRBD1. V shed 8 bases, J shed 5 bases, and the junction held 7 bases outside the gene matches. Germline lookup yields CDR1 MNHEY and CDR2 SMNVEV (reference sequence). CDR3 size: 15 residues. The CDR3 bases are TGTGCCAGCGGATACCGGGACAGGGATAATTCACCCCTCCACTTT. Amino acids: CASGYRDRDNSPLHF.

The CDR3 loop is CASSVRGTQGPHTQYF. DNA for the CDR3: TGTGCCAGCAGCGTAAGAGGGACTCAAGGGCCTCATACGCAGTATTTT. V is TRBV9 and J is TRBJ2-3; D may be TRBD2 (6 bases). V was cut by 1 base and J by 7 bases, with 19 bases left in between. The CDR3 has 16 residues. CDR1 is SGDLS, CDR2 YYNGEE, per germline.

This clone was counted only a few times. This sequence joins TRBV25-1 and TRBJ1-1; TRBD1 might be the D (5 bases). Germline V gives CDR1 MGHDK, CDR2 SYGVNS. V was cut by 7 bases and J by 4 bases, with 13 bases left in between. The CDR3 runs 13 residues. The CDR3, as DNA: TGTGCCAGCACGCGCGTGGGGGGCACTGAAGCTTTCTTT. Its translation is CASTRVGGTEAFF.

The chain is built from TRBV5-1 and TRBJ1-3; D is unclear. Per the germline V gene, CDR1 is SGHRS and CDR2 is YFSETQ. CDR3 length: 16 amino acids. Trimming stripped 4 bases from V and 0 bases from J, with 14 bases between. Here the CDR3 DNA reads TGCGCCAGCAGCCTGACAACCACATACTCTGGAAACACCATATATTTT. Amino acids: CASSLTTTYSGNTIYF. Looking up the rest from reference TRBV5-1 and TRBJ1-3 gives the full variable domain: KAGVTQTPRYLIKTRGQQVTLSCSPISGHRSVSWYQQTPGQGLQFLFEYFSETQRNKGNFPGRFSGRQFSNSRSEMNVSTLELGDSALYLCASSLTTTYSGNTIYFGEGSWLTVV.

This rearrangement joins TRBV30 to TRBJ2-3; 12 bases are a match to TRBD2. V trimming: 1 base; J trimming: 2 bases; junction bases outside the gene matches: 1. Germline CDR1 is GTSNPN and CDR2 is SVGIG (reference sequence). The CDR3 consists of 15 residues. CDR3 DNA sequence: TGTGCCTGGAGTGGACTAGCGGGGGTCACAGATACGCAGTATTTT. This codes for CAWSGLAGVTDTQYF.

The CDR3 sequence is CASRLMTAQETQYF. As DNA, the CDR3 is TGTGCCAGCAGGCTCATGACAGCGCAAGAGACCCAGTACTTC. This chain connects TRBV6-5 to TRBJ2-5; D perhaps matches TRBD1 (5 bases). The V end lost 6 bases, the J end lost 2 bases, and 13 bases lay between the germline ends. Germline assignment: CDR1 MNHEY and CDR2 SVGAGI. The CDR3 loop spans 14 amino acids.

The chain links TRBV24-1 to TRBJ1-5; perhaps TRBD1 as D (6 bases). The CDR3 runs 13 residues. Between the trimmed V and J ends, which lost 8 bases and 7 bases, there was a span of 14 bases. CDR1 is KGHDR and CDR2 is SFDVKD in the germline V gene. CDR3 nucleotide sequence: TGTGCCACCAAAGACAGGAGTAAACAGCCCCAGCATTTT. As protein: CATKDRSKQPQHF.

The V call is TRBV28, the J call TRBJ2-7; tentatively, D is TRBD2 (6 bases). CDR1 is MDHEN, CDR2 SYDVKM, per germline. The V and J ends lost 0 bases and 0 bases respectively, with 6 bases between them. CDR3 length: 14 residues. The DNA of the CDR3 is TGTGCCAGCAGTTTATGGGGGGGCTCCTACGAGCAGTACTTC. Protein product: CASSLWGGSYEQYF.

CDR3 nucleotides: TGTGCCAGCAGCATGGACAGGGAAGAGACCCAGTACTTC. Its protein product is CASSMDREETQYF. The gene calls are TRBV7-3 and TRBJ2-5; the match to TRBD1 covers 8 bases. CDR3 length: 13 residues. CDR1 SGHTA and CDR2 FQGTGA come from the germline V gene. J gave up 3 bases and V 5 bases, and 2 bases lay outside the gene matches.

The rearrangement links TRBV2 to TRBJ2-7; unclear D gene. From germline, CDR1 is SNHLY and CDR2 FYNNEI. Deletions cut 3 bases from V and 13 bases from J, with 25 bases between. This CDR3 has 15 amino acids. CDR3 sequence: CASSERSIGAAKVYF. CDR3 coding DNA: TGTGCCAGCAGTGAGAGGAGCATCGGAGCTGCGAAGGTATACTTC.

The V and J genes are TRBV3-1 (or the pseudogene TRBV3-2) and TRBJ1-3; 8 bases are shared with TRBD1. Germline V lookup: CDR1 LGHDT, CDR2 YNNKEL (reference sequence). The CDR3 is 14 amino acids. Germline trimming cut 6 bases from V and 3 bases from J; bases unmatched to any gene: 4. CDR3 in DNA: TGTGCCAGCAGTCCCGACAGGGGTGGAAACACCATATATTTT. Encoded protein: CASSPDRGGNTIYF.

This clone appeared a single time. This chain uses TRBV25-1 with TRBJ2-7, with 8 bases identical to TRBD2. The CDR3 runs to 15 residues. J lost 6 bases, V lost 2 bases, and 9 bases had no gene match. Germline V gene lookup returns CDR1 MGHDK and CDR2 SYGVNS. CDR3 amino acids: CASSETGGGYPEQYF. The CDR3 DNA reads as TGTGCCAGCAGTGAAACCGGGGGGGGCTATCCCGAGCAGTACTTC.

Only a few counts were recorded for this clone. The V and J genes are TRBV5-5 and TRBJ2-1; 12 nucleotides agree with TRBD2. Germline values: CDR1 SGHKS, CDR2 YYEKEE (reference sequence). Trimming cost V 2 bases and J 4 bases; bases outside gene matches: 1. The CDR3 length is 15 residues. This CDR3 reads CASSLLAGGYNEQFF. DNA of the CDR3: TGTGCCAGCAGCTTACTAGCGGGGGGTTACAATGAGCAGTTCTTC.

This chain connects TRBV2 to TRBJ2-5; perhaps TRBD2 as D (6 bases). The germline CDR1 and CDR2 sequences are SNHLY and FYNNEI. This CDR3 is built from 13 residues. V shed 5 bases and J shed 5 bases, with 12 bases lying between them. CDR3 loop: CASSPTRFETQYF. DNA of the CDR3: TGTGCCAGCAGTCCGACTAGATTTGAGACCCAGTACTTC.

The genes are TRBV18 and TRBJ2-7; D unresolved. CDR3 length: 12 residues. The germline V gene encodes CDR1 KGHSH and CDR2 LQKENI. The V end was cut by 3 bases, the J end by 13 bases, with 16 bases between. For the CDR3, the DNA is TGTGCCAGCTCACCCGACGGCAGGTTTGATTACTTC. Translated: CASSPDGRFDYF.

The chain employs TRBV4-2 and TRBJ2-7, with 7 bases matching TRBD2. Germline V gene lookup returns CDR1 LGHNA and CDR2 YNFKEQ. V lost 0 bases and J lost 1; bases outside the gene matches: 6. CDR3 size: 16 residues. The chain's CDR3 is CASSQDLAEASYEQYF. Here the CDR3 DNA reads TGTGCCAGCAGCCAAGATCTAGCGGAGGCTTCCTACGAGCAGTACTTC.

This chain links TRBV21-1 with TRBJ1-5; the table's D call, TRBD1, was not checked against the DNA. TRBV21-1 has pseudogene status. This CDR3 is built from 19 residues. CDR3 sequence reads: CASSKGGPPGDRKNQPQHF. The CDR3 DNA follows: TGTGCCAGCAGCAAAGGGGGGCCTCCTGGGGACAGAAAAAATCAACCCCAGCATTTT.

This chain uses TRBV13 with TRBJ2-5; 7 bases fit TRBD1. The CDR3 contains 14 residues. V shed 5 bases and J 5 bases; nucleotides not matched to a gene: 8. The germline gives CDR1 PRHDT, CDR2 FYEKMQ (reference sequence). The chain's CDR3 is CASSPRGPGETQYF. The CDR3 DNA is TGTGCCAGCAGCCCAAGGGGGCCGGGTGAGACCCAGTACTTC. Full variable domain (outside the CDR3, taken from reference TRBV13 and TRBJ2-5): AAGVIQSPRHLIKEKRETATLKCYPIPRHDTVYWYQQGPGQDPQFLISFYEKMQSDKGSIPDRFSAQQFSDYHSELNMSSLELGDSALYFCASSPRGPGETQYFGPGTRLLVL.

This chain joins TRBV5-1 and TRBJ2-7; TRBD1 might be the D (6 bases). Germline loops: CDR1 SGHRS, CDR2 YFSETQ. The CDR3 sequence is 15 residues long. With 0 bases removed from V and 6 bases from J, the gap between germline ends came to 16 bases. Here the CDR3 reads CASSLVPGVILEQYF. The CDR3 bases are TGCGCCAGCAGCTTGGTTCCAGGGGTGATCCTCGAGCAGTACTTC.

This chain joins TRBV11-3 and TRBJ2-1, with TRBD1 identical over 8 bases. The CDR3 runs to 15 residues. Germline V gene data show CDR1 as SGHNT and CDR2 as YENEEA. V dropped 1 base and J dropped 5; count of bases not matched to a gene: 4. The CDR3 sequence: CASSLVGQGHNEQFF. CDR3 nucleotides: TGTGCCAGCAGCTTAGTAGGACAGGGACACAATGAGCAGTTCTTC.

The chain couples TRBV9 to TRBJ1-3, with 7 positions matching TRBD1. The V and J ends lost 6 bases and 2 bases, in that order; junction bases with no gene match: 14. This CDR3 is 17 amino acids long. Germline CDR1 is SGDLS and CDR2 is YYNGEE. CDR3 bases: TGTGCCAGCACCCAAGGGGACAGACCTTATCCTGGAAACACCATATATTTT. The encoded protein is CASTQGDRPYPGNTIYF.